The 5 T cell receptor beta chains below all came from one sample that was sequenced in a study of shared clonotypes between healthy human individuals. The repertoire was sequenced with immunoSEQ multiplex PCR; TCRdb's copy has only in-frame clones and lacks some. The table records about 340,000 clones, around four fifths of them present only once. Sequenced material: memory CD4+ T cells sorted from blood. The subset is: CD45RA-negative fraction. These receptors all come from a man aged 25-45 years in good health.

J is TRBJ1-1 and V is TRBV7-2; 7 bases match TRBD1. The V and J ends lost 1 base and 1 base, in that order; junction bases with no gene match: 6. The length of the CDR3 is 16 residues. CDR1 is SGHTA, CDR2 FQGNSA, per germline. In DNA form, the CDR3 reads TGTGCCAGCAGCTTAGGACGGCAGGGGGAGAACACTGAAGCTTTCTTT. This gives the protein CASSLGRQGENTEAFF.

The table lists this clone with a count of one. The junction differs from germline at one of its ends, possibly a read error. The chain is built from TRBV6-1 and TRBJ2-3; 10 bases map to TRBD1. The CDR3 totals 16 residues. Per the germline V gene, CDR1 is MNHNS and CDR2 is SASEGT. The DNA for the CDR3 is TGTGCCAGCAGCGAAGCCGGGACAGGGGTCTCGGATACGCAGTATTTT. Translation gives CASSEAGTGVSDTQYF.

V and J are TRBV7-2 and TRBJ1-5, with D unclear. The CDR3 has 14 amino acids. Germline lookup yields CDR1 SGHTA and CDR2 FQGNSA. Trimming removed 1 base at V and 11 bases at J, with 15 bases between. The CDR3 region is CASSLDRYGVAQHF. The CDR3 DNA follows: TGTGCCAGCAGCTTAGACCGCTACGGTGTGGCCCAGCATTTT.

As to this clone: The same CDR3 is also encoded by other DNA sequences in this sample. V and J are TRBV5-1 and TRBJ2-3, with 7 bases that match TRBD2. Germline V lookup: CDR1 SGHRS, CDR2 YFSETQ. The ends lost 0 bases at V and 0 bases at J; junction bases unmatched: 4. This CDR3 spans 16 amino acids. CDR3 residues: CASSLGLAESTDTQYF. The CDR3, as DNA: TGCGCCAGCAGCTTGGGCCTAGCGGAGAGCACAGATACGCAGTATTTT.

This clone was seen a handful of times. This chain joins TRBV4-3 and TRBJ2-3; D unclear. CDR3 size: 15 residues. Trimming cost V 0 bases and J 1 base, with 8 bases left between them. Germline CDR1 LGHNA, CDR2 YSLEER. CDR3 region: CASSQEYRGTDTQYF. CDR3 nucleotide sequence: TGCGCCAGCAGCCAAGAATACAGAGGCACAGATACGCAGTATTTT.